The 21 T cell receptor beta chains below all came from one sample that was sequenced in a study of blood T cell repertoires in COVID-19 (dated by TCRdb to the early 2020s). Library preparation used the immunoSEQ multiplex PCR assay. Held by TCRdb, this immuneACCESS table contains in-frame sequences only and omits some clones. Under half of the omission traces to an unresolved V gene where checked; the cause of the rest is unknown. Across this sample there are about 210,000 clones, with more than 80% seen only once. Around a tenth of the sample rests with the top ten. The source material was PBMCs or T cells enriched from blood (not recorded which). The origin of the receptors is a middle-aged man who had recovered from COVID-19.

The table lists this clone with a count of one. The chain combines TRBV6-6 with TRBJ1-5, with TRBD1 matching over 7 bases. Germline lookup yields CDR1 MNHNY and CDR2 SVGAGI (reference sequence). The CDR3 is 17 amino acids. J was trimmed by 4 bases and V by 5 bases; bases with no gene match: 14. In DNA, the CDR3 is TGTGCCAGCAGTCCCCTACTTTTGGACAGGCGAAATCAGCCCCAGCATTTT. As protein: CASSPLLLDRRNQPQHF.

V is TRBV7-9 and J is TRBJ1-2, with 11 bases lining up with TRBD1. The V and J ends lost 4 bases and 6 bases, in that order; junction bases with no gene match: 4. CDR3 length: 14 amino acids. Germline CDR1 is SEHNR and CDR2 is FQNEAQ (reference sequence). For the CDR3, the DNA is TGTGCCAGCAGCTACTCGGGACAGGGGGATGGCTACACCTTC. Amino acids: CASSYSGQGDGYTF.

V is TRBV24-1 and J is TRBJ1-2; TRBD1 aligns across 9 bases. CDR3 length: 13 amino acids. J was trimmed by 7 bases and V by 5 bases; bases with no gene match: 4. Germline-derived CDR1 and CDR2 are KGHDR and SFDVKD. This chain's CDR3 is CATSVQGAGGYTF. The CDR3 DNA reads as TGTGCCACCAGTGTACAGGGGGCTGGTGGCTACACCTTC.

V is TRBV6-4 and J is TRBJ2-1; TRBD1 aligns across 8 bases. The CDR3 runs to 15 residues. V gave up 5 bases and J gave up 1 base; unmatched junction bases: 4. Germline V gene sequence: CDR1 MRHNA, CDR2 SNTAGT. Here the CDR3 reads CASSRQGNSYNEQFF. CDR3 sequence (DNA): TGTGCCAGCAGTCGACAGGGGAATTCCTACAATGAGCAGTTCTTC.

The CDR3 loop reads CASSDRRTDGNTIYF. The CDR3 DNA is TGTGCCAGCAGTGACCGGAGGACAGACGGAAACACCATATATTTT. The chain is built from TRBV6-4 and TRBJ1-3; D possibly corresponds to TRBD1 (6 bases). The germline gives CDR1 MRHNA, CDR2 SNTAGT. This CDR3 comprises 15 residues. Trimming took 2 bases from V and 4 from J, leaving 12 bases between them.

This clone appeared a few times. This may be a read error, as it is one base from a much larger clone. The same CDR3 arises from other DNA sequences in this sample as well. V usage is TRBV7-8 and J usage is TRBJ1-2; TRBD1 agrees at 8 bases. The CDR3 has 13 residues. CDR1 and CDR2 (germline): SGHVS, FQNEAQ. V was pared by 5 bases and J by 4 bases, with 3 bases of the junction left unmatched. CDR3 DNA sequence: TGTGCCAGCAGCCCAGGGGGCGGCTATGGCTACACCTTC. The encoded protein is CASSPGGGYGYTF. Using reference TRBV7-8 and TRBJ1-2 for the parts outside the CDR3, the full variable domain is GAGVSQSPRYKVAKRGQDVALRCDPISGHVSLFWYQQALGQGPEFLTYFQNEAQLDKSGLPSDRFFAERPEGSVSTLKIQRTQQEDSAVYLCASSPGGGYGYTFGSGTRLTVV.

The chain combines TRBV5-4 with TRBJ1-2, with TRBD1 as a possible D gene (5 bases). This CDR3 has 12 residues. Trimming removed 4 bases at V and 5 bases at J, with 9 bases between. Germline V gene data show CDR1 as SGHNT and CDR2 as YYREEE (reference sequence). The CDR3 sequence: CASSGDRYGYTF. The CDR3 DNA sequence: TGTGCCAGCAGCGGAGACAGATATGGCTACACCTTC.

The rearrangement links TRBV5-1 to TRBJ1-2, with D maybe TRBD1 (5 bases). Trimming pared 4 bases from V and 0 bases from J, leaving 16 bases between. This CDR3 region has 16 residues. The germline CDR1 and CDR2 sequences are SGHRS and YFSETQ. CDR3 sequence (DNA): TGCGCCAGCAGCACTGGCGGGGCCAGAGCTAACTATGGCTACACCTTC. The encoded protein is CASSTGGARANYGYTF.

The chain links TRBV7-8 to TRBJ2-7, with 10 bases identical to TRBD1. V dropped 1 base and J dropped 3; count of bases not matched to a gene: 6. Germline loops: CDR1 SGHVS, CDR2 FQNEAQ. The CDR3 totals 16 residues. The CDR3 DNA reads as TGTGCCAGCAGCTTAGGCCGGGACAGGGGTTACTACGAGCAGTACTTC. Its translation is CASSLGRDRGYYEQYF.

V and J are TRBV29-1 and TRBJ1-1, with a tentative D call TRBD1 (5 bases). Germline V CDR1 and CDR2: SQVTM, ANQGSEA. The CDR3 is 16 amino acids. V gave up 4 bases and J gave up 4 bases, with 22 bases separating them. CDR3 in amino acids: CSVASTAGGGTTEAFF. The CDR3 coding sequence is TGCAGCGTTGCATCTACTGCGGGTGGGGGGACCACTGAAGCTTTCTTT.

Regarding this clone: Other DNA sequences in the same sample also yield this CDR3. This chain's CDR3 is CASSLPSSYEQYF. The CDR3 coding sequence is TGTGCCAGCAGCCTACCGAGCTCCTACGAGCAGTACTTC. This sequence joins TRBV7-2 and TRBJ2-7; no firm D call. V lost 5 bases, J lost 0 bases, and 8 bases lay in between. The CDR3 spans 13 residues. Germline CDR1 is SGHTA and CDR2 is FQGNSA.

CDR3 residues: CASSLDLTANQPQHF. CDR3 DNA: TGTGCCAGCAGCTTGGATTTGACAGCAAATCAGCCCCAGCATTTT. The chain employs TRBV5-4 and TRBJ1-5, with D possibly matching TRBD1 (5 bases). Germline V gives CDR1 SGHNT, CDR2 YYREEE (reference sequence). There are 15 residues in the CDR3. Trimming removed 0 bases at V and 4 bases at J, with 11 bases between.

This clone is a singleton in its sample. The gene calls are TRBV19 and TRBJ1-1; the D gene is possibly TRBD1 (5 bases). Germline V lookup: CDR1 LNHDA, CDR2 SQIVND (reference sequence). This CDR3 has 15 residues. Trimming took 4 bases from V and 2 from J, leaving 14 bases between them. The CDR3: CASSKIRVGNTEAFF. The DNA for the CDR3 is TGTGCCAGTAGTAAAATCAGGGTTGGTAACACTGAAGCTTTCTTT. The whole variable domain, remainder taken from reference TRBV19 and TRBJ1-1, is DGGITQSPKYLFRKEGQNVTLSCEQNLNHDAMYWYRQDPGQGLRLIYYSQIVNDFQKGDIAEGYSVSREKKESFPLTVTSAQKNPTAFYLCASSKIRVGNTEAFFGQGTRLTVV.

The chain combines TRBV27 with TRBJ1-1, with TRBD1 as a possible D gene (5 bases). The CDR3 runs 14 residues. Germline V CDR1 and CDR2: MNHEY, SMNVEV (reference sequence). V lost 7 bases and J 9 bases, leaving 21 bases between the germline ends. CDR3 in amino acids: CASMLSGARGKAFF. The CDR3 region has the DNA TGTGCCAGCATGCTAAGCGGGGCTCGGGGAAAAGCTTTCTTT.

The rearrangement joins TRBV5-6 to TRBJ1-1, with a tentative D call TRBD1 (6 bases). The CDR3 contains 17 residues. V gave up 4 bases and J gave up 1 base, with 20 bases separating them. Germline V CDR1 and CDR2: SGHDT, YYEEEE. CDR3 bases: TGTGCCAGCAGCGTTCGTTGGACAGCGATTAGGAACACTGAAGCTTTCTTT. Translating gives CASSVRWTAIRNTEAFF.

The chain has TRBV4-1 and TRBJ1-5; possibly TRBD1 for D (5 bases). Per germline, CDR1 MGHRA and CDR2 YSYEKL. Trimming shortened V by 1 base and J by 6 bases, and 13 bases separated the two germline ends. CDR3 length: 15 residues. The CDR3 DNA is TGCGCCAGCAGCCAAGGTTTTGGGGGAGGTCAGCCCCAGCATTTT. Translated: CASSQGFGGGQPQHF.

The genes are TRBV5-1 and TRBJ2-2; the D is unclear. The length of the CDR3 is 14 residues. Germline loops: CDR1 SGHRS, CDR2 YFSETQ. The germline V and J ends were trimmed by 2 bases and 4 bases, with 9 bases remaining between them. As DNA, the CDR3 is TGCGCCAGCAGCTTACAGCCCAGCACCGGGGAGCTGTTTTTT. Translated, it gives CASSLQPSTGELFF.

The chain recombines TRBV2 with TRBJ2-1; 13 positions agree with TRBD2. Losses at the gene ends were 6 bases for V and 4 bases for J; bases not matched to a gene: 6. The germline CDR1 and CDR2 sequences are SNHLY and FYNNEI. This CDR3 contains 16 residues. The CDR3 loop reads CASRRTSGSAYNEQFF. The CDR3 nucleotides are TGTGCCAGCAGGCGGACTAGCGGGAGTGCTTACAATGAGCAGTTCTTC.

The CDR3 region is CASHSGGPGEQYF. The CDR3 DNA is TGCGCCAGCCATAGCGGGGGGCCGGGTGAGCAGTACTTC. J is TRBJ2-7 and V is TRBV5-1; 10 bases line up with TRBD2. The V gene end was trimmed by 7 bases and the J gene end by 7 bases; junction bases not matched to a gene: 8. CDR3 length: 13 residues. CDR1 is SGHRS and CDR2 is YFSETQ in the germline V gene.

This chain joins TRBV28 and TRBJ1-2, with 10 nucleotides matching TRBD1. The junction had 13 bases not matched to a gene; V was cut back by 6 bases and J by 9 bases. CDR1 MDHEN and CDR2 SYDVKM come from the germline V gene. This CDR3 spans 15 amino acids. CDR3 residues: CASRGMGQGSGSYTF. CDR3 nucleotide sequence: TGTGCCAGCAGGGGAATGGGACAGGGGAGTGGGAGCTACACCTTC.

The genes are TRBV29-1 and TRBJ1-2; a possible D gene is TRBD1 (5 bases). This CDR3 is built from 13 residues. Germline CDR1 and CDR2: SQVTM and ANQGSEA. V was clipped by 7 bases and J by 10 bases, with 22 bases between them. The CDR3 loop reads CSAAFWGDRAYTF. DNA for the CDR3: TGCAGCGCCGCCTTCTGGGGGGACCGAGCCTACACCTTC.